This T cell receptor (beta chain) was profiled in a study of T cells in Graves' hyperthyroidism and ophthalmopathy. With respect to this clonotype: Its antigen remains unidentified. This sequence may be a read error, since a much larger clone differs from it by one base.

Clinical symptoms, serum thyroxine and TRAb, thyroid ultrasound and orbital computed tomography together formed the diagnostic basis. Germline CDR1 reads MGHRA; CDR2 reads YSYEKL. The CDR3 is 17 amino acids. TCR beta CDR3 region amplification was performed from RNA transcripts. In the first-round RT-PCR of the TCR CDR3, the HTBI primer set was used. TCRdb passed the multiplex PCR reads through MiXCR, listing each CDR3 protein once. Of roughly 500,000 distinct CDR3 sequences listed, about 43% are singletons. Notes on the study in general: The model's output predicted ophthalmopathy at a median of roughly 6.9 months prior to onset. Among thyroid clonotypes expanded above 0.001, most also appeared in blood. Through a model of 13 V-J features, ophthalmopathy was separated from stable hyperthyroidism.

The receptor's source is an adult woman with Graves' disease, either hyperthyroidism or ophthalmopathy (not recorded which). V is TRBV4-1 and J is TRBJ1-1, with unresolved D. Sequenced input: peripheral blood or thyroid tissue (not recorded which). In nucleotides, the CDR3 is TGCGCCAGCAGCCAAGATCTGGGTGGAGGCAGCGGCACTGAAACTTTCTTT. The encoded protein is CASSQDLGGGSGTETFF.